This TCR beta chain was retrieved from a study of CXCR3-negative and CXCR3-positive naive CD8 T cells. Study information: A total of roughly 140 million TRB reads was generated, with about 1.5 +/- 0.3 million per library. Findings of the study overall: With surface CD5 comparable between naive subsets, TCR strength was estimated using properties derived from the TRB CDR3. Cryopreserved PBMCs had partly decreased CXCR3 expression; fresh PBMCs were used in most assays. For naive cells, CXCR3-negative and CXCR3-positive subsets had similar TRBV-TRBJ usage; for memory cells, usage differed.

UMI-labeled 5' RACE yielded the TRB cDNA libraries. TCRdb re-called the 5' RACE reads and shows each CDR3 protein once, DNA omitted. This sample's table reports around 57,000 distinct CDR3 sequences. As concerns this clonotype: Its antigen is not known.

The length of the CDR3 is 13 residues. Germline-derived CDR1 and CDR2 are WNHNN and SYGVQD (reference sequence). The receptor was derived from a human donor in good health. Some clones in this sample may be carry-over from other donors' samples. Material: memory CD8+ T cells from blood. The chain uses TRBV10-1 and TRBJ1-2. This CDR3 is CASSENTNYGYTF.